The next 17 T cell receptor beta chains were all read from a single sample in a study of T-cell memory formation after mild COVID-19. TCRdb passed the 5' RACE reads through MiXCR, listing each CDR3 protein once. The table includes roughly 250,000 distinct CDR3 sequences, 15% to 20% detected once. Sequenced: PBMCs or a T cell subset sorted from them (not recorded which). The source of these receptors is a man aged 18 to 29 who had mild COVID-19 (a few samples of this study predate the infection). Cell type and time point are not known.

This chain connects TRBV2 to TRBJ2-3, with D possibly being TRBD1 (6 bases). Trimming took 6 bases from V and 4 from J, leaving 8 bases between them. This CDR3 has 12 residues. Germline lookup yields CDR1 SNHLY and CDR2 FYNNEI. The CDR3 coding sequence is TGTGCCAGCAGAAACAGGGCAGATACGCAGTATTTT. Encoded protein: CASRNRADTQYF.

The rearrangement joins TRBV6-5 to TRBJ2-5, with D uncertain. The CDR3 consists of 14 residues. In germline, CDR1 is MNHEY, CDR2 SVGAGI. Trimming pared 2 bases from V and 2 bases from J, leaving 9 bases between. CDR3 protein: CASSYGEIQETQYF. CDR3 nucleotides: TGTGCCAGCAGTTACGGGGAAATACAAGAGACCCAGTACTTC.

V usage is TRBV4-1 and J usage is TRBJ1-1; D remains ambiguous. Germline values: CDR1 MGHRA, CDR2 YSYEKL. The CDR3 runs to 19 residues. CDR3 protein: CAASRGINPFTSRNTEAFF. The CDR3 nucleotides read TGCGCGGCCAGCAGAGGTATCAACCCTTTTACGTCCCGGAACACTGAAGCTTTCTTT.

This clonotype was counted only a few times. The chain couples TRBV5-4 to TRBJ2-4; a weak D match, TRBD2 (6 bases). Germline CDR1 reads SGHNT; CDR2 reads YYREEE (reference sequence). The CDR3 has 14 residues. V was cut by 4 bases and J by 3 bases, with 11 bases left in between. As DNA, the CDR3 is TGTGCCAGCAGCGGGCAGGGAGGCAAAAACATTCAGTACTTC. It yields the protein CASSGQGGKNIQYF.

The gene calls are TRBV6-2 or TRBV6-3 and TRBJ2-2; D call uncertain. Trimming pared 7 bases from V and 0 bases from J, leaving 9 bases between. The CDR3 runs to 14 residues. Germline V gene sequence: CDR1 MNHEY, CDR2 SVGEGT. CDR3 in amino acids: CASIGLSNTGELFF. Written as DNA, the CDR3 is TGTGCCAGCATAGGGCTATCGAACACCGGGGAGCTGTTTTTT.

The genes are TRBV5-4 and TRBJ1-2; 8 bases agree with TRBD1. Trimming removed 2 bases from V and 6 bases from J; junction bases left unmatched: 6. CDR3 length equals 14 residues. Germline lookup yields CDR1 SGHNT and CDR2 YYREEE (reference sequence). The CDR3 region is CASSFGQGLDGYTF. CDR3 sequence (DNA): TGTGCCAGCAGCTTTGGACAGGGATTAGATGGCTACACCTTC. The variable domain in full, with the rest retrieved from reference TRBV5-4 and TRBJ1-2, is ETGVTQSPTHLIKTRGQQVTLRCSSQSGHNTVSWYQQALGQGPQFIFQYYREEENGRGNFPPRFSGLQFPNYSSELNVNALELDDSALYLCASSFGQGLDGYTFGSGTRLTVV.

The CDR3 region is CASSDRDRGRDQPQHF. CDR3 bases: TGTGCCAGCAGTGATCGGGACAGGGGACGGGATCAGCCCCAGCATTTT. The chain recombines TRBV25-1 with TRBJ1-5, with 10 bases identical to TRBD1. This CDR3 comprises 16 residues. From germline, CDR1 is MGHDK and CDR2 SYGVNS. Trimming removed 3 bases from V and 5 bases from J; junction bases left unmatched: 7.

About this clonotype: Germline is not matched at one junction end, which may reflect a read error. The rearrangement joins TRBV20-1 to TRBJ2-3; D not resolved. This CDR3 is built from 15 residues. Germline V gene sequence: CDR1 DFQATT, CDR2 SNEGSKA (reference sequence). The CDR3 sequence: CSARDTQALTDTQYF. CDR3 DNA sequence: TGCAGTGCCAGAGATACCCAGGCCCTCACAGATACGCAGTATTTT.

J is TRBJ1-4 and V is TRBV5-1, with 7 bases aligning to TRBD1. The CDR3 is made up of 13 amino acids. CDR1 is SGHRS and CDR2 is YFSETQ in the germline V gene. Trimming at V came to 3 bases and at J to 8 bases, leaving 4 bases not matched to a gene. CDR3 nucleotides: TGCGCCAGCAGCTGGACAGGAGAGGAAAAACTGTTTTTT. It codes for CASSWTGEEKLFF.

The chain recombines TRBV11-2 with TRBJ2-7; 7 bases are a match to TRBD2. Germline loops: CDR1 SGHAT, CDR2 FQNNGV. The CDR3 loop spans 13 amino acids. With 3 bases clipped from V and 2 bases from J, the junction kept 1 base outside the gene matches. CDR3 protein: CASSFGRAYEQYV. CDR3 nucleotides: TGTGCCAGCAGCTTTGGGAGGGCCTACGAGCAGTACGTC.

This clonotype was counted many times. CDR3 region: CASTSFTDTQYF. The CDR3 bases are TGTGCCAGCACCAGCTTCACAGATACGCAGTATTTT. The V call is TRBV28, the J call TRBJ2-3; D not resolved. V was trimmed by 7 bases and J by 2 bases, leaving 7 bases between them. Germline CDR1 and CDR2: MDHEN and SYDVKM. CDR3 length: 12 residues. Full variable domain (remainder filled in from reference TRBV28 and TRBJ2-3): DVKVTQSSRYLVKRTGEKVFLECVQDMDHENMFWYRQDPGLGLRLIYFSYDVKMKEKGDIPEGYSVSREKKERFSLILESASTNQTSMYLCASTSFTDTQYFGPGTRLTVL.

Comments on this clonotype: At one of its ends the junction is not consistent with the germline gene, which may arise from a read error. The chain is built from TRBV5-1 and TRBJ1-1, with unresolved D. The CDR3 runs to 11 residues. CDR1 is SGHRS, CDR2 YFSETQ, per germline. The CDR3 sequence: CASSSSQRPVF. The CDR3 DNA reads TGCGCCAGCAGCTCCTCGCAGCGCCCGGTTTTT. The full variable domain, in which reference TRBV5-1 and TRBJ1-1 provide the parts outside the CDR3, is KAGVTQTPRYLIKTRGQQVTLSCSPISGHRSVSWYQQTPGQGLQFLFEYFSETQRNKGNFPGRFSGRQFSNSRSEMNVSTLELGDSALYLCASSSSQRPVFGQGTRLTVV.

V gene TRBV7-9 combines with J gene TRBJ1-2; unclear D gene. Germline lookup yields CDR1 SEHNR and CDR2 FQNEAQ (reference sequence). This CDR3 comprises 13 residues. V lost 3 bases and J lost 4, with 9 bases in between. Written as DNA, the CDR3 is TGTGCCAGCAGCTTCGACGGGCCCTATGGCTACACCTTC. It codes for CASSFDGPYGYTF.

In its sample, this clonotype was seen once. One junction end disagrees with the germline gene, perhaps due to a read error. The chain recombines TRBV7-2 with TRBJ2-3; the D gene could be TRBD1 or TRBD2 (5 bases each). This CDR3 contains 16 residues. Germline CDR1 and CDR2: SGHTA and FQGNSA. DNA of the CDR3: TGTGCCATCAGCTTTACTCCGGGACCAAACACAGATACGCAGTATTTT. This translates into CAISFTPGPNTDTQYF.

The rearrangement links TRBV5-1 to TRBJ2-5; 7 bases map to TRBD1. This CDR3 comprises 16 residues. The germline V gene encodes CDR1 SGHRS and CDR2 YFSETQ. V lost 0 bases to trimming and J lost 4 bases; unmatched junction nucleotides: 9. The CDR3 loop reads CASSLATGAGGETQYF. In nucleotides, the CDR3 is TGCGCCAGCAGCTTGGCCACCGGGGCAGGGGGAGAGACCCAGTACTTC.

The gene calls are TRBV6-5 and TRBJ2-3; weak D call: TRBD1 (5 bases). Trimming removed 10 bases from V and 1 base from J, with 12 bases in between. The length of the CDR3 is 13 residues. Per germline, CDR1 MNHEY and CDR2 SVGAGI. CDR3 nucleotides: TGTGCCACCCTCCTAGGGGGCACAGATACGCAGTATTTT. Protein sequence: CATLLGGTDTQYF.

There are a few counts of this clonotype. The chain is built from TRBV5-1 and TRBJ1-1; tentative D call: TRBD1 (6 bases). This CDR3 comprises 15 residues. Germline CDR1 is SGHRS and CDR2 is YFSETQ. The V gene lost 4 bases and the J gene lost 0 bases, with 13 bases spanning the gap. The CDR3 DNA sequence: TGCGCCAGCAGCAGGAACAGGGAATTGAACACTGAAGCTTTCTTT. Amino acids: CASSRNRELNTEAFF.